The clone carrying this T cell receptor (beta chain) was recorded once. This entry is derived from a study of blood T cell repertoires in COVID-19. On the study more broadly: Acute and convalescent COVID-19 samples came from the United States, Italy and Spain. From T cells, B-cell-depleted T cells, or PBMCs came the material, which was cDNA or gDNA.

Original processing methods: Estimates of nucleated cell counts were drawn from the amplification of reference gene primers. Libraries were prepared by immunoSEQ multiplex PCR; TCRdb keeps only in-frame clonotypes and omits some of them. V, J and clone size are those of that table, while D and trimming were read from the DNA. The sample comprises approximately 200,000 clones, roughly 88% of which are singletons, and under 4.5% rests with the top ten. This CDR3 is 13 amino acids long. CDR1 and CDR2 from the germline V gene are LNHDA and SQIVND (reference sequence). V was trimmed by 9 bases and J by 1 base, leaving 9 bases between them.

Sequences were obtained from peripheral blood. The chain recombines TRBV19 with TRBJ2-2; a possible D gene is TRBD2 (5 bases). The TCR was taken from a woman aged 25 to 39 with acute or convalescent COVID-19. Here the CDR3 reads CASRGWNTGELFF. The CDR3 DNA sequence: TGTGCCAGCCGCGGGTGGAACACCGGGGAGCTGTTTTTT.